The 18 T cell receptor beta chains below all came from one sample that was sequenced in a study of blood T cells in healthy people across ages (dated by TCRdb to the mid-2010s). The method behind the library was 5' RACE. The instrument was an Illumina HiSeq 2500. A second roughly 6 to 12 cycle PCR used a sample-barcoded 5' primer and a J-beta primer mix. The public sequencing data were trimmed at Q25 with fastp and processed into clonotypes with MiXCR by TCRdb, which kept only in-frame beta chains. When rows share a CDR3 protein, they turn into one entry using the most common DNA and genes. The table for this sample lists hundreds of thousands of distinct CDR3 sequences; over 40% of them were counted only once. In total, the top ten clones hold around 30% of the sample. Sequencing was carried out using blood. All receptors come from an elderly man in good health.

This chain links TRBV28 with TRBJ2-1; D unresolved. Trimming removed 7 bases from V and 3 bases from J, with 10 bases in between. This CDR3 has 13 residues. Germline V gene sequence: CDR1 MDHEN, CDR2 SYDVKM. CDR3 sequence (DNA): TGTGCCAGCATCCTTCTAGACTACAATGAGCAGTTCTTC. This codes for CASILLDYNEQFF.

The genes are TRBV2 and TRBJ2-7; the D is unclear. The CDR3 sequence is 12 residues long. The germline CDR1 and CDR2 sequences are SNHLY and FYNNEI. The V gene lost 2 bases and the J gene lost 3 bases, with 5 bases spanning the gap. Here the CDR3 reads CASSEQNYEQYF. As DNA, the CDR3 is TGTGCCAGCAGTGAACAGAACTACGAGCAGTACTTC.

This rearrangement joins TRBV27 to TRBJ2-3; 9 bases agree with TRBD1. CDR3 length: 17 residues. Germline V gives CDR1 MNHEY, CDR2 SMNVEV (reference sequence). Trimming cost V 5 bases and J 4 bases; bases outside gene matches: 13. The CDR3: CASSSRTGVFPSDTQYF. In nucleotides, the CDR3 is TGTGCCAGCAGTAGCAGGACAGGGGTTTTCCCGTCAGATACGCAGTATTTT.

This clonotype was seen a few times. This sequence joins TRBV24-1 and TRBJ2-2; D is possibly TRBD2 (5 bases). The V end was cut by 3 bases, the J end by 4 bases, with 14 bases between. The length of the CDR3 is 16 residues. Germline V lookup: CDR1 KGHDR, CDR2 SFDVKD. The CDR3 reads CATSDPLEAATGELFF. Here the CDR3 DNA reads TGTGCCACCAGTGATCCACTAGAGGCGGCCACCGGGGAGCTGTTTTTT.

V is TRBV6-5 and J is TRBJ2-7; TRBD1 matches at 8 bases. The DNA end favors TRBJ2-5, so the J call may be wrong. This CDR3 is built from 16 residues. Germline lookup yields CDR1 MNHEY and CDR2 SVGAGI. For the CDR3, the DNA is TGTGCCAGCAGCTATGGGGACAGGAGTCTTGGAGAGACCCAGTACTTC. It yields the protein CASSYGDRSLGETQYF.

The rearrangement links TRBV7-8 to TRBJ2-4; D perhaps matches TRBD1 (5 bases). The assigned J gene may be wrong: the sequence end matches TRBJ2-5 better. The CDR3 covers 14 residues. CDR1 is SGHVS, CDR2 FQNEAQ, per germline. The CDR3: CASSVQAFQETQYF. The CDR3 DNA follows: TGTGCCAGCAGCGTACAGGCTTTTCAAGAGACCCAGTACTTC.

The chain has TRBV6-1 and TRBJ2-5; perhaps D is TRBD1 or TRBD2 (7 bases each). Germline CDR1 is MNHNS and CDR2 is SASEGT. This CDR3 is 17 amino acids long. Trimming pared 5 bases from V and 2 bases from J, leaving 21 bases between. The CDR3 coding sequence is TGTGCCAGCAGTAATCCCGGGACAGCGGGGATTCAAGAGACCCAGTACTTC. Its translation is CASSNPGTAGIQETQYF.

This sequence joins TRBV6-5 and TRBJ1-1; TRBD1 aligns across 7 bases. This CDR3 comprises 14 residues. With V trimmed by 2 bases and J by 6 bases, 6 bases remained unmatched. CDR1 and CDR2 from the germline V gene are MNHEY and SVGAGI. DNA for the CDR3: TGTGCCAGCAGTTACCTAAACAGGGGCGCTGAAGCTTTCTTT. Its protein product is CASSYLNRGAEAFF.

This clonotype was found a few times. The chain carries TRBV3-1 and TRBJ1-2; D uncertain. Trimming removed 0 bases from V and 8 bases from J, with 7 bases in between. The germline CDR1 and CDR2 sequences are LGHDT and YNNKEL (reference sequence). This CDR3 is 12 amino acids long. The CDR3 is CASSQEGDGYTF. The CDR3 DNA reads TGTGCCAGCAGCCAAGAGGGAGACGGCTACACCTTC.

This chain links TRBV2 with TRBJ2-1; D may be TRBD2 (5 bases). Per the germline V gene, CDR1 is SNHLY and CDR2 is FYNNEI. This CDR3 is 15 amino acids long. V dropped 8 bases and J dropped 0 bases, with 14 bases sitting between them. CDR3 region: CASPLSRDSYNEQFF. DNA for the CDR3: TGTGCCAGCCCCCTCTCACGGGACTCCTACAATGAGCAGTTCTTC.

This clonotype was recorded a few times. The V and J genes are TRBV9 and TRBJ2-7; 10 bases agree with TRBD2. V lost 0 bases to trimming and J lost 5 bases; unmatched junction nucleotides: 8. This CDR3 is 16 amino acids long. CDR1 is SGDLS, CDR2 YYNGEE, per germline. This CDR3 is CASSVALAGVDNEQYF. The CDR3 DNA sequence: TGTGCCAGCAGCGTAGCGCTAGCGGGGGTCGATAACGAGCAGTACTTC.

The rearrangement joins TRBV7-2 to TRBJ1-1; D unresolved. V was trimmed by 5 bases and J by 2 bases, leaving 18 bases between them. Per germline, CDR1 SGHTA and CDR2 FQGNSA. The CDR3 length is 16 residues. Here the CDR3 reads CASSTRGGSFNTEAFF. The CDR3 DNA follows: TGTGCCAGCAGCACCCGGGGAGGGAGTTTTAACACTGAAGCTTTCTTT.

The chain joins TRBV7-2 to TRBJ2-1; the match to TRBD2 covers 11 bases. The length of the CDR3 is 16 residues. J lost 4 bases, V lost 5 bases, and 7 bases had no gene match. Germline CDR1 reads SGHTA; CDR2 reads FQGNSA. In nucleotides, the CDR3 is TGTGCCAGCAGCCGACGTACTAGCGGGGGTTACAATGAGCAGTTCTTC. Translated, it gives CASSRRTSGGYNEQFF.

This clonotype was found a few times. The chain joins TRBV7-9 to TRBJ2-1, with 7 bases that match TRBD2. CDR1 SEHNR and CDR2 FQNEAQ come from the germline V gene (reference sequence). The CDR3 spans 12 residues. The V and J ends lost 1 base and 14 bases, in that order; junction bases with no gene match: 5. As DNA, the CDR3 is TGTGCCAGCAGCTTAGGGGGCGGGAGAAAGTTCTTC. It specifies CASSLGGGRKFF.

Regarding this clonotype: This may arise from a read error, as a much more abundant clone is one base away. This chain links TRBV29-1 with TRBJ1-2; 9 nucleotides match TRBD1. With V trimmed by 4 bases and J by 6 bases, 12 bases remained unmatched. The CDR3 is made up of 15 amino acids. Germline lookup yields CDR1 SQVTM and CDR2 ANQGSEA. The CDR3 DNA is TGCAGCGTTGGGTCCGGGACAGGGAGTGGGGATGGCTACACCTTC. It is translated as CSVGSGTGSGDGYTF.

This clonotype was detected a few times. The rearrangement links TRBV15 to TRBJ2-1; D possibly corresponds to TRBD2 (6 bases). Between the trimmed V and J ends, which lost 0 bases and 12 bases, there was a span of 18 bases. From germline, CDR1 is LNHNV and CDR2 YYDKDF (reference sequence). The CDR3 loop spans 15 amino acids. The CDR3: CATSRDQLAERAQFF. The CDR3 nucleotides are TGTGCCACCAGCAGAGATCAATTAGCTGAGCGGGCGCAGTTCTTC.

This chain uses TRBV10-3 with TRBJ2-1, with D perhaps given as TRBD1 or TRBD2 (5 bases each). The last part of the DNA fits TRBJ2-7 better; the J call may be wrong. This CDR3 has 17 residues. Germline lookup yields CDR1 ENHRY and CDR2 SYGVKD. Here the CDR3 reads CAISEPGATASYNEQYF. As DNA, the CDR3 is TGTGCCATCAGTGAGCCCGGGGCAACCGCCTCCTACAATGAGCAGTACTTC.

Remarks on this clonotype: One end of the junction is discordant with germline, which a read error may explain. V is TRBV6-4 and J is TRBJ1-1; weak D call: TRBD1 (5 bases). The CDR3 consists of 14 residues. Per the germline V gene, CDR1 is MRHNA and CDR2 is SNTAGT. CDR3 in DNA: TGTGCCAGCAGTGAGAGGGGCGGGAGGGCTGAAGTTTTCTTT. Protein product: CASSERGGRAEVFF.